This T cell receptor (beta chain) was sequenced during a study of T-cell reconstitution after alpha-beta-depleted transplantation in children. The study, taken as a whole, reports: Roughly two months post-transplant, alpha-beta T cells reportedly originated from several hundred graft clones that had expanded. Newly produced T cells mostly provided counts and TCRbeta diversity after one year, as hyperexpanded clones declined.

Construction of the TCRbeta library involved unique molecular identifiers. Each CDR3 protein is one row after TCRdb ran MiXCR on the PCR reads. The data contain 250,000 or so distinct CDR3 sequences, roughly 7.7% of them singletons. Trimming took 3 bases from V and 0 from J, leaving 5 bases between them. Germline V CDR1 and CDR2: KGHSH, LQKENI. CDR3 length: 14 amino acids. This clonotype was seen at least ten times. Its antigen is unknown. This chain links TRBV18 with TRBJ2-2, with unresolved D. The receptor was derived from a male patient younger than 18 who had a stem cell transplant for acute lymphoblastic leukemia, so the T cells may come from the graft donor. This specimen was PBMCs, mostly from graft donor cells, taken 180 days after TCRalphabeta/CD19-depleted stem cell transplant. CDR3 loop: CASSPGTNTGELFF. CDR3 sequence (DNA): TGTGCCAGCTCACCGGGGACGAACACCGGGGAGCTGTTTTTT.